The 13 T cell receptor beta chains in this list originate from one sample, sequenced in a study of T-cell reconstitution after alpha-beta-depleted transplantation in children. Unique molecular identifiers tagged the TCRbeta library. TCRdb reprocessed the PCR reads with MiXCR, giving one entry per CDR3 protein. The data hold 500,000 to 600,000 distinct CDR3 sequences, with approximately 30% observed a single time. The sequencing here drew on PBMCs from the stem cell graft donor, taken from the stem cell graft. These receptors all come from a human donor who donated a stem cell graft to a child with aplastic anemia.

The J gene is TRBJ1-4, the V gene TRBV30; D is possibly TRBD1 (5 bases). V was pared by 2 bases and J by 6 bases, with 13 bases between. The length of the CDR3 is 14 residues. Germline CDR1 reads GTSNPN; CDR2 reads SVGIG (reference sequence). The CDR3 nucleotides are TGTGCCTGGAGTCCAGGGTCTTATTATGAAAAACTGTTTTTT. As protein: CAWSPGSYYEKLFF.

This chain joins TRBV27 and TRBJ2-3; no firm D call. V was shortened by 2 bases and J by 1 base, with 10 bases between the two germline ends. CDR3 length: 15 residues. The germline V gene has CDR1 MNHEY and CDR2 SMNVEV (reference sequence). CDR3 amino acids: CASSLNIIGTDTQYF. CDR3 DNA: TGTGCCAGCAGTTTAAATATAATTGGCACAGATACGCAGTATTTT.

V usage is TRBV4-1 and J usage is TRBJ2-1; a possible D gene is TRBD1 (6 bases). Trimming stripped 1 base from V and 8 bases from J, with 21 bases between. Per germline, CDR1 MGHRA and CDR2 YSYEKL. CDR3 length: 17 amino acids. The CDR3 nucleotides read TGCGCCAGCAGCCAAGGTCCGGGGTCCAGGGGTGGCGATGAGCAGTTCTTC. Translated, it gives CASSQGPGSRGGDEQFF.

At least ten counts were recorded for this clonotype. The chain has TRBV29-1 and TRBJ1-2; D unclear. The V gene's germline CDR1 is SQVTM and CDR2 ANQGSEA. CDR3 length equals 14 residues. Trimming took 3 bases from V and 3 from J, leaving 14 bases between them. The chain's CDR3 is CSVETAELYYGYTF. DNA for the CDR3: TGCAGCGTTGAGACCGCCGAGCTATACTATGGCTACACCTTC.

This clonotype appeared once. CDR3 DNA: TGTGCCAGCAGGGAGACGGGGGCTTACAATGAGCAGTTCTTC. Encoded protein: CASRETGAYNEQFF. This chain uses TRBV7-8 with TRBJ2-1; TRBD1 or TRBD2 may be the D gene (6 bases each). This CDR3 spans 14 amino acids. Trimming shortened V by 6 bases and J by 4 bases, and 13 bases separated the two germline ends. In germline, CDR1 is SGHVS, CDR2 FQNEAQ. The full variable domain, completed using reference TRBV7-8 and TRBJ2-1, is GAGVSQSPRYKVAKRGQDVALRCDPISGHVSLFWYQQALGQGPEFLTYFQNEAQLDKSGLPSDRFFAERPEGSVSTLKIQRTQQEDSAVYLCASRETGAYNEQFFGPGTRLTVL.

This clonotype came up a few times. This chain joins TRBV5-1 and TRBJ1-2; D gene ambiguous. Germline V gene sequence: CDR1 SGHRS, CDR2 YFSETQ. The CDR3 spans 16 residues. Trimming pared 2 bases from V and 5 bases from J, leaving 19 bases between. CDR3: CASSFGRLEGSYGYTF. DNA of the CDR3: TGCGCCAGCAGCTTTGGACGCTTGGAGGGTAGTTATGGCTACACCTTC.

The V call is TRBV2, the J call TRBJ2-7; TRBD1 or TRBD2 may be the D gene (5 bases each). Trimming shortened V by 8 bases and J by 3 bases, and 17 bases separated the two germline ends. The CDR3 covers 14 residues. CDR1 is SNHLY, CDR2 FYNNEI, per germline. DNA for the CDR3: TGTGCCAGCCGAGGAAGAGGGCAGGGCTACGAGCAGTACTTC. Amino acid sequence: CASRGRGQGYEQYF.

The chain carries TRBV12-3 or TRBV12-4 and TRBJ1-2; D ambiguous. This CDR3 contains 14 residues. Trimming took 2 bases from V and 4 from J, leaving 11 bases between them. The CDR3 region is CASSLSAASYGYTF. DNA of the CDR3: TGTGCCAGCAGTTTATCGGCGGCCAGCTATGGCTACACCTTC.

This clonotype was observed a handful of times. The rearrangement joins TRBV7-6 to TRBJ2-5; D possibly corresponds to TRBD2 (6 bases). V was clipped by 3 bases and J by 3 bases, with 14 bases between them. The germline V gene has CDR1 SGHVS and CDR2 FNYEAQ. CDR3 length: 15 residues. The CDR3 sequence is CASSFLQRLEETQYF. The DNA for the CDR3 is TGTGCCAGCAGCTTTTTACAGCGACTAGAAGAGACCCAGTACTTC.

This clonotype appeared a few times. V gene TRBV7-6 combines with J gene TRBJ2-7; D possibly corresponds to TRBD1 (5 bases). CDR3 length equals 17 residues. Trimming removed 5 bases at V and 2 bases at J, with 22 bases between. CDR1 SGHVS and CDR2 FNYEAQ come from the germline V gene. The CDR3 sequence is CASSPRTIDSNTYEQYV. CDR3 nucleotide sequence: TGTGCCAGCAGCCCACGCACGATTGACAGCAATACCTACGAGCAGTACGTC.

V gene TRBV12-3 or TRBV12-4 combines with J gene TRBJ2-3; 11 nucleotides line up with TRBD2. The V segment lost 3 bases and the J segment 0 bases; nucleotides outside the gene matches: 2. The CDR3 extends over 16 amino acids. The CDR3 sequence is CASSFLAGGSTDTQYF. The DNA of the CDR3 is TGTGCCAGCAGTTTCTTAGCGGGGGGGAGCACAGATACGCAGTATTTT.

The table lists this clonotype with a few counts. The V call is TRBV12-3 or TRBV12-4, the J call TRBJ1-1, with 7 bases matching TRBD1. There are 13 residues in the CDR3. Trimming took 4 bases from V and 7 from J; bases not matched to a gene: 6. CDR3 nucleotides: TGTGCCAGCAGTTCAACAAGGACAGGTGAAGCTTTCTTT. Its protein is CASSSTRTGEAFF.

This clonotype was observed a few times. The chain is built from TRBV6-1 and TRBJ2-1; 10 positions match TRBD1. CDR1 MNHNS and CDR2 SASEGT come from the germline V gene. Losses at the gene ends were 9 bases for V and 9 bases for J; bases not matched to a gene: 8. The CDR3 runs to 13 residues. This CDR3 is CASPGQGVGEQFF. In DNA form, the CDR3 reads TGTGCCAGTCCCGGACAGGGGGTTGGTGAGCAGTTCTTC.